The 12 T cell receptor beta chains listed next were all sequenced from one sample in a study of cytomegalovirus exposure and HLA in healthy donors. Vbeta (60) and Jbeta (13) primers were used in the PCR. The repertoire was sequenced with immunoSEQ multiplex PCR; TCRdb's copy has only in-frame clones and lacks some. The sample contains some 110,000 clones, roughly three quarters of which appear only once. Sequencing input: PBMCs. The source of these receptors is a man in his forties or fifties in good health and CMV-seropositive.

The chain has TRBV6-6 and TRBJ1-1; D perhaps matches TRBD1 (5 bases). Trimming pared 6 bases from V and 5 bases from J, leaving 13 bases between. The CDR3 is 13 residues long. Germline V lookup: CDR1 MNHNY, CDR2 SVGAGI (reference sequence). The CDR3 DNA follows: TGTGCCAGCAGATCCCCAGGGTATACTGAAGCTTTCTTT. This sequence encodes CASRSPGYTEAFF.

The chain joins TRBV6-5 to TRBJ2-7; a possible D gene is TRBD2 (5 bases). Germline CDR1 reads MNHEY; CDR2 reads SVGAGI. V dropped 7 bases and J dropped 2 bases, with 15 bases sitting between them. This CDR3 is 14 amino acids long. The CDR3 coding sequence is TGTGCCAGCACCTCAAGCGGCGCTACCTACGAGCAGTACTTC. It specifies CASTSSGATYEQYF.

The rearrangement links TRBV7-2 to TRBJ2-3, with 9 bases fitting TRBD1. V was pared by 4 bases and J by 0 bases, with 5 bases of the junction left unmatched. The CDR3 extends over 16 amino acids. Germline lookup yields CDR1 SGHTA and CDR2 FQGNSA. The CDR3 loop is CASSSHRGLSTDTQYF. The DNA for the CDR3 is TGTGCCAGCAGCTCCCACAGGGGGCTGAGCACAGATACGCAGTATTTT.

The CDR3 nucleotides are TGTGCCAGCAGCGCAACGACAGGGCCTAATGAAAAACTGTTTTTT. This gives the protein CASSATTGPNEKLFF. This chain joins TRBV5-4 and TRBJ1-4, with 7 bases aligning to TRBD1. Germline values: CDR1 SGHNT, CDR2 YYREEE (reference sequence). The CDR3 extends over 15 amino acids. V lost 4 bases, J lost 3 bases, and 6 bases stayed unmatched.

The V and J genes are TRBV13 and TRBJ2-1; D gene uncertain. The germline V gene encodes CDR1 PRHDT and CDR2 FYEKMQ (reference sequence). Trimming removed 0 bases from V and 0 bases from J, with 9 bases in between. This CDR3 is built from 16 residues. The CDR3 reads CASSLGAESSYNEQFF. The CDR3, as DNA: TGTGCCAGCAGCTTAGGGGCGGAAAGCTCCTACAATGAGCAGTTCTTC. The full variable domain, with the rest looked up from reference TRBV13 and TRBJ2-1, is AAGVIQSPRHLIKEKRETATLKCYPIPRHDTVYWYQQGPGQDPQFLISFYEKMQSDKGSIPDRFSAQQFSDYHSELNMSSLELGDSALYFCASSLGAESSYNEQFFGPGTRLTVL.

The gene calls are TRBV7-5 and TRBJ2-3; the D call TRBD2 from the table was never checked on the DNA. TRBV7-5 is classified as a pseudogene. The CDR3 has 18 amino acids. The CDR3: CVRSRGLAGGELTDTQYF. The CDR3 region has the DNA TGTGTCAGAAGCCGGGGACTAGCGGGGGGAGAGCTCACAGATACGCAGTATTTT.

This clone was counted a few times. This chain joins TRBV19 and TRBJ1-2, with TRBD1 matching over 7 bases. The CDR3 is 16 residues long. J gave up 0 bases and V 4 bases, and 8 bases lay outside the gene matches. The germline V gene has CDR1 LNHDA and CDR2 SQIVND (reference sequence). The CDR3 bases are TGTGCCAGTAGTACATCACCCGGGACAGCTAACTATGGCTACACCTTC. It specifies CASSTSPGTANYGYTF.

The genes are TRBV19 and TRBJ2-5; 8 bases are shared with TRBD2. Germline lookup yields CDR1 LNHDA and CDR2 SQIVND (reference sequence). This CDR3 has 15 residues. V dropped 3 bases and J dropped 4; count of bases not matched to a gene: 7. Here the CDR3 reads CASSMRGAMGETQYF. The CDR3 nucleotides read TGTGCCAGTAGTATGCGGGGGGCCATGGGAGAGACCCAGTACTTC.

CDR3 nucleotides: TGCGCCAGCAGTGAGGGGACAGGGAACACTGAAGCTTTCTTT. As protein: CASSEGTGNTEAFF. V is TRBV10-2 and J is TRBJ1-1, with TRBD1 identical over 8 bases. The CDR3 totals 14 residues. The ends lost 2 bases at V and 1 base at J; junction bases unmatched: 0. Germline lookup yields CDR1 WSHSY and CDR2 SAAADI.

This chain links TRBV28 with TRBJ1-5; TRBD1 aligns across 8 bases. Germline lookup yields CDR1 MDHEN and CDR2 SYDVKM. Unmatched junction bases numbered 9, after V lost 7 bases and J lost 7 bases. CDR3 size: 14 residues. DNA of the CDR3: TGTGCCAGCATCCCGGGACAGGCCAACCAGCCCCAGCATTTT. As protein: CASIPGQANQPQHF.

In its sample, this clone ranks as medium-sized. The J gene is TRBJ2-7, the V gene TRBV5-1; maybe TRBD2 (5 bases). The germline V and J ends were trimmed by 0 bases and 0 bases, with 7 bases remaining between them. The germline V gene has CDR1 SGHRS and CDR2 YFSETQ. The CDR3 totals 14 residues. CDR3 DNA sequence: TGCGCCAGCAGCTTGGTAGGGAGCTCCTACGAGCAGTACTTC. Protein: CASSLVGSSYEQYF.

This rearrangement joins TRBV7-2 to TRBJ2-2, with D possibly matching TRBD2 (6 bases). CDR1 is SGHTA, CDR2 FQGNSA, per germline. The length of the CDR3 is 15 residues. Trimming took 4 bases from V and 6 from J, leaving 15 bases between them. The CDR3 coding sequence is TGTGCCAGCAGCTCGAGGGACTTTCTGGCCGGGGAGCTGTTTTTT. Protein product: CASSSRDFLAGELFF.